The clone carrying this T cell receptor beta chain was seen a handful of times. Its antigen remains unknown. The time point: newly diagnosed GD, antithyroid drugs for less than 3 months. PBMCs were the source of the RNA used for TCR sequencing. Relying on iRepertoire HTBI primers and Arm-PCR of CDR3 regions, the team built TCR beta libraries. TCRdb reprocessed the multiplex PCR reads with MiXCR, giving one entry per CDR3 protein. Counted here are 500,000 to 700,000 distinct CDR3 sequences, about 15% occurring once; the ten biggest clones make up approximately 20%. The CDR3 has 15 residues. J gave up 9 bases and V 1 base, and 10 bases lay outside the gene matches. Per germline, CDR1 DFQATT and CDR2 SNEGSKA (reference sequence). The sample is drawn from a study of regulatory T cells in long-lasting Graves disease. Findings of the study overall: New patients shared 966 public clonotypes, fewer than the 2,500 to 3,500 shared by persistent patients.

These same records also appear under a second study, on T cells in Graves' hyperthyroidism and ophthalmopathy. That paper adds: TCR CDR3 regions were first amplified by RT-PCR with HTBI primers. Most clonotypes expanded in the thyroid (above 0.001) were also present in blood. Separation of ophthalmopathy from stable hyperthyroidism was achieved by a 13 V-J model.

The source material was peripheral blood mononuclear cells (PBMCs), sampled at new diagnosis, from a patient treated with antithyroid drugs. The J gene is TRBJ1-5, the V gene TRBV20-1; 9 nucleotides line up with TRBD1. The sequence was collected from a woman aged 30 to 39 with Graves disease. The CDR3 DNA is TGCAGTGCTAGAGGGACCGGGACAGGGTTTGGGCCCCAGCATTTT. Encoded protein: CSARGTGTGFGPQHF.